This T cell receptor (beta chain) was captured by sequencing in a study of T-cell reconstitution after alpha-beta-depleted transplantation in children. Study results and limitations: One year post-transplant, T-cell counts and diversity were largely derived from T cells produced anew. As was reported, about two months after transplant, alpha-beta T cells came from several hundred expanded graft clones.

Germline V lookup: CDR1 MDHEN, CDR2 SYDVKM. The CDR3 has 14 residues. Trimming removed 4 bases at V and 8 bases at J, with 15 bases between. The table lists this clonotype with a few counts. Its target is unknown. The TCRbeta library incorporated unique molecular identifiers. MiXCR, run by TCRdb on the PCR reads, gives a single entry per CDR3 protein. The sample includes 550,000 to 800,000 distinct CDR3 sequences, under 15% seen only once; the top ten take 0.79%. The source material was PBMCs, sampled before TCRalphabeta/CD19-depleted stem cell transplant. The clonotype comes from a girl aged 2 to 9 with congenital amegakaryocytic thrombocytopenia, due to receive a stem cell transplant. V usage is TRBV28 and J usage is TRBJ2-1, with D possibly matching TRBD2 (7 bases). CDR3 in DNA: TGTGCCAGCAGTTGGGGGGGCGCTCAATATGAGCAGTTCTTC. It translates to CASSWGGAQYEQFF. The variable domain in full, with the rest retrieved from reference TRBV28 and TRBJ2-1, is DVKVTQSSRYLVKRTGEKVFLECVQDMDHENMFWYRQDPGLGLRLIYFSYDVKMKEKGDIPEGYSVSREKKERFSLILESASTNQTSMYLCASSWGGAQYEQFFGPGTRLTVL.